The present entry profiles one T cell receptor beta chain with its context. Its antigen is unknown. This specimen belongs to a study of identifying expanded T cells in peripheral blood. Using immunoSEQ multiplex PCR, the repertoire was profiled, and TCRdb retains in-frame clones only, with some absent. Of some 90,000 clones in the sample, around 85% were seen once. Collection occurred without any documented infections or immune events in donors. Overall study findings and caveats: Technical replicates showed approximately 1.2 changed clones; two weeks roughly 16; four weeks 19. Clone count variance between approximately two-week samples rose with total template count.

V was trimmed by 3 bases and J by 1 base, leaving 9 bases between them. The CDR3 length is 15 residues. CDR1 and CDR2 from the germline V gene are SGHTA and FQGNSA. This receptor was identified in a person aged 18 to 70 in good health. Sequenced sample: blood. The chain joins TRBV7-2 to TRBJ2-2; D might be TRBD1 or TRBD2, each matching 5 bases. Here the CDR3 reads CASSLGTVNTGELFF. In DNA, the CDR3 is TGTGCCAGCAGCTTGGGGACCGTGAACACCGGGGAGCTGTTTTTT.